This entry is about one T cell receptor (beta chain). The V segment lost 6 bases and the J segment 3 bases; nucleotides outside the gene matches: 10. The germline V gene encodes CDR1 MDHEN and CDR2 SYDVKM. This CDR3 spans 15 amino acids. These data are taken from a study of radiation and T cells in renal cell carcinoma. Clones were read by immunoSEQ multiplex PCR, and TCRdb kept only the in-frame ones, dropping some. The sample contains around 120,000 clones, roughly four fifths of which appear only once. As for time point: blood 2 weeks post-SBRT. Treatment meaning: 15 Gy SBRT to primary tumor, nephrectomy 4 weeks later.

This receptor was obtained from a woman aged 55-69 years with renal cell carcinoma. The sample here was blood, taken from a patient whose treatment included radiotherapy and nephrectomy. V is TRBV28 and J is TRBJ2-7, with 8 bases identical to TRBD1. The DNA of the CDR3 is TGTGCCAGCAGGACCCCCGGGACAGGCCACTACGAGCAGTACTTC. Protein product: CASRTPGTGHYEQYF.